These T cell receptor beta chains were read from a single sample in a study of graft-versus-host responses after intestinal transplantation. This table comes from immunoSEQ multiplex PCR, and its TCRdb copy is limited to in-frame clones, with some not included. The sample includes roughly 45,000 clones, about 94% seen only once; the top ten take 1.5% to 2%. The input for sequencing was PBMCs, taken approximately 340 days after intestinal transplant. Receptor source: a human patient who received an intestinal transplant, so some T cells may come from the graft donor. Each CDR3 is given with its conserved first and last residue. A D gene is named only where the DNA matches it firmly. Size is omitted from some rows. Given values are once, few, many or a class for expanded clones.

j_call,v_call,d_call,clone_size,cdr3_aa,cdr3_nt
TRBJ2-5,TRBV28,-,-,CASSLWAGGSRETQYF,TGTGCCAGCAGTTTATGGGCCGGGGGATCGCGAGAGACCCAGTACTTC
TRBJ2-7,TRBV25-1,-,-,CASSDTWTMSSYEQYF,TGTGCCAGCAGTGACACTTGGACTATGAGCTCCTACGAGCAGTACTTC
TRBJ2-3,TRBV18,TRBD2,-,CASSLTYGTSGSGTDTQYF,TGTGCCAGCTCACTGACTTACGGGACTAGCGGGAGTGGCACAGATACGCAGTATTTT
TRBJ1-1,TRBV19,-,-,CASSIEGAEAFF,TGTGCCAGTAGTATAGAGGGCGCTGAAGCTTTCTTT
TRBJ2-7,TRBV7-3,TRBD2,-,CASSFDSGGYYEQYF,TGTGCCAGCAGCTTTGATAGCGGGGGGTACTACGAGCAGTACTTC
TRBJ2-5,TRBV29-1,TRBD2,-,CSVKAGGETQYF,TGCAGCGTTAAAGCGGGAGGGGAGACCCAGTACTTC
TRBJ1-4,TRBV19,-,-,CASSPLRATNEKLFF,TGTGCCAGTAGTCCCCTCAGGGCAACTAATGAAAAACTGTTTTTT
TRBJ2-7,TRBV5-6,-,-,CASSLGSNEQYF,TGTGCCAGCAGCTTGGGATCTAACGAGCAGTACTTC
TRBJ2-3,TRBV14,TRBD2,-,CASSRRTSGTDTQYF,TGTGCCAGCAGCCGGCGGACTAGCGGCACAGATACGCAGTATTTT
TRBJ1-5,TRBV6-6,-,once,CASSYRDSNQPQHF,TGTGCCAGCAGTTACAGGGACAGCAATCAGCCCCAGCATTTT
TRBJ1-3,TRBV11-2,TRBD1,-,CASSHRGGSGNTIYF,TGTGCCAGCAGCCACAGGGGGGGCTCTGGAAACACCATATATTTT
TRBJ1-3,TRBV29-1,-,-,CSAERPEGGSSGNTIYF,TGCAGCGCCGAACGACCCGAGGGCGGGAGCTCTGGAAACACCATATATTTT
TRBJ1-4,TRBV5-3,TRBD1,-,CARPFNGQGNEKLFF,TGTGCCAGACCCTTCAACGGACAGGGGAATGAAAAACTGTTTTTT
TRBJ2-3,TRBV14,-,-,CASSRSDTQYF,TGTGCCAGCAGCCGGTCAGATACGCAGTATTTT
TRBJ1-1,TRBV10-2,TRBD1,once,CASTGTGGTEAFF,TGCGCCAGCACGGGAACAGGGGGGACTGAAGCTTTCTTT
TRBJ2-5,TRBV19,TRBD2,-,CASSSTSGTAETQYF,TGTGCCAGTAGTAGTACTAGCGGGACAGCGGAGACCCAGTACTTC
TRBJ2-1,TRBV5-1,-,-,CASSLGLPTGGNEQFF,TGCGCCAGCAGCTTGGGGCTCCCTACCGGAGGCAATGAGCAGTTCTTC
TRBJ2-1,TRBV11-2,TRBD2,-,CASSPSGGAGNEQFF,TGTGCCAGCAGCCCAAGCGGGGGGGCCGGCAATGAGCAGTTCTTC
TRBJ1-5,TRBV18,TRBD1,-,CASSPGQANQPQHF,TGCGCCAGCTCACCCGGACAGGCCAATCAGCCCCAGCATTTT
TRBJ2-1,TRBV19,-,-,CASTSGLGRPSYNEQFF,TGTGCCAGTACAAGTGGGTTAGGACGGCCATCCTACAATGAGCAGTTCTTC
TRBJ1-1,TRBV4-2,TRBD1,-,CASSQEGAGGASTEAFF,TGTGCCAGCAGCCAAGAAGGGGCAGGGGGCGCGTCCACTGAAGCTTTCTTT
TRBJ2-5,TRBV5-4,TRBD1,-,CASSLSDRGETQYF,TGTGCCAGCAGCTTGAGTGACAGGGGAGAGACCCAGTACTTC
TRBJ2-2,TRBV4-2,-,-,CASSQGRGTGELFF,TGTGCCAGCAGCCAAGGTAGAGGAACCGGGGAGCTGTTTTTT
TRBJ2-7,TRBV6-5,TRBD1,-,CASSQGTGFYEQYF,TGTGCCAGCAGTCAAGGGACAGGGTTCTACGAGCAGTACTTC
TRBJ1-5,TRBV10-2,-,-,CASSPFNQPQHF,TGCGCCAGCAGTCCTTTTAATCAGCCCCAGCATTTT
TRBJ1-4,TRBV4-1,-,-,CASRRPGLNEKLFF,TGCGCCAGCAGACGACCGGGGCTTAATGAAAAACTGTTTTTT
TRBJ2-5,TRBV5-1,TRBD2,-,CASSLAGAAQETQYF,TGCGCCAGCAGCTTAGCGGGGGCAGCACAAGAGACCCAGTACTTC
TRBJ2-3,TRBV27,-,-,CASSRLGPADTQYF,TGTGCCAGCAGTAGATTAGGGCCCGCAGATACGCAGTATTTT
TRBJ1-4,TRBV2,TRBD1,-,CASVHRGRDEKLFF,TGTGCCAGCGTACACAGGGGCAGAGATGAAAAACTGTTTTTT
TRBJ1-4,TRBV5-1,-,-,CASSPGRNEKLFF,TGCGCCAGCAGCCCCGGGAGGAATGAAAAACTGTTTTTT
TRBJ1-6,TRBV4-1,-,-,CASSHRTGHESPLHF,TGCGCCAGCAGCCATCGGACTGGGCACGAGTCACCCCTCCACTTT
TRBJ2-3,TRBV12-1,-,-,CASSRQGWVDTQYF,TGTGCCAGCAGCAGACAGGGGTGGGTAGATACGCAGTATTTT
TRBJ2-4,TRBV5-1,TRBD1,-,CASSLGQGENIQYF,TGCGCCAGCAGCTTAGGGCAGGGGGAAAACATTCAGTACTTC
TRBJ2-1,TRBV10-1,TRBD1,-,CASGQGAGNEQFF,TGCGCCAGCGGACAGGGGGCAGGGAATGAGCAGTTCTTC
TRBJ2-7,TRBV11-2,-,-,CASTQTAYEQYF,TGTGCCAGCACCCAAACTGCTTACGAGCAGTACTTC
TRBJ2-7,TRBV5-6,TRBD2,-,CASSLAGGSWYEQYF,TGTGCCAGCAGCTTGGCAGGCGGGAGCTGGTACGAGCAGTACTTC
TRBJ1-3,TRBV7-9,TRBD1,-,CASSTTGTGRTGNTIYF,TGTGCCAGCAGTACAACCGGGACAGGACGAACTGGAAACACCATATATTTT
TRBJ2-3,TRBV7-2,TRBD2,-,CASSLAASGGPKDTQYF,TGTGCCAGCAGCTTAGCTGCTAGCGGAGGCCCGAAAGATACGCAGTATTTT
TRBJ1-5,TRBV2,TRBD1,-,CASVAGQGGQPQHF,TGTGCCAGCGTTGCAGGACAGGGCGGTCAGCCCCAGCATTTT
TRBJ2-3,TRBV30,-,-,CACQMDTQYF,TGTGCCTGCCAGATGGATACGCAGTATTTT